These T cell receptor beta chains were read from a single sample in a study of cytomegalovirus exposure and HLA in healthy donors. Assay: immunoSEQ multiplex PCR; the TCRdb copy retains only in-frame clones and omits some. The top ten hold about 7% of the sample, which has roughly 180,000 clones, about four fifths seen once. Sequencing was performed on PBMCs. The receptors originated from a man aged 25-45 years in good health and CMV-seropositive. The CDR3 runs from the conserved cysteine through the conserved F or W. Fields, in order: D gene, V gene, J gene, clone size, CDR3 protein, CDR3 DNA. A D gene is named only where the DNA matches it firmly. Some rows have no size entry. The others give once, few or many, or a class for an expanded clone.

TRBD1	TRBV18	TRBJ1-1	NA	CASSPRGQADTEAFF	TGTGCCAGCTCACCAAGAGGACAGGCTGACACTGAAGCTTTCTTT
TRBD2	TRBV4-1	TRBJ2-7	NA	CASSQVEGGRAYEQYF	TGCGCCAGCAGCCAAGTCGAGGGCGGGAGGGCCTACGAGCAGTACTTC
TRBD2	TRBV6-9	TRBJ2-2	NA	CASRPGLAGAGELFF	TGTGCCAGCAGACCGGGACTAGCGGGAGCGGGGGAGCTGTTTTTT
TRBD2	TRBV4-1	TRBJ2-5	NA	CASSQEASGGQETQYF	TGCGCCAGCAGCCAAGAGGCTAGCGGGGGGCAAGAGACCCAGTACTTC
NA	TRBV28	TRBJ2-3	NA	CASSLTDTQYF	TGTGCCAGCAGCCTCACAGATACGCAGTATTTT
TRBD1	TRBV6-5	TRBJ2-7	NA	CASGKGTASYEQYF	TGTGCCAGCGGGAAAGGGACAGCGTCCTACGAGCAGTACTTC
NA	TRBV5-6	TRBJ2-7	NA	CASSFAGSSYEQYF	TGTGCCAGCAGCTTTGCAGGGTCCTCCTACGAGCAGTACTTC
TRBD1	TRBV7-9	TRBJ2-4	NA	CSSSWGQPKNIQYF	TGTTCCAGCAGCTGGGGACAGCCCAAAAACATTCAGTACTTC
NA	TRBV28	TRBJ2-2	NA	CASSLALRENTGELFF	TGTGCCAGCAGTTTGGCTCTCCGGGAGAACACCGGGGAGCTGTTTTTT
NA	TRBV6-1	TRBJ2-7	few	CASSRDRSPYEQYF	TGTGCCAGCAGCCGCGACAGGTCGCCCTACGAGCAGTACTTC
NA	TRBV7-2	TRBJ2-1	NA	CASSFALFGGRFGNEQFF	TGTGCCAGCAGCTTCGCCCTGTTCGGAGGGCGGTTCGGCAATGAGCAGTTCTTC
NA	TRBV21-1	TRBJ2-3	few	CASSALAGEEDTQYF	TGTGCCAGCAGCGCACTAGCGGGAGAGGAAGATACGCAGTATTTT
TRBD1	TRBV5-5	TRBJ2-2	NA	CASSQGAGELFF	TGTGCCAGCAGCCAGGGGGCCGGGGAGCTGTTTTTT
NA	TRBV5-1	TRBJ1-1	NA	CASSLVANTEAFF	TGCGCCAGCAGCTTGGTGGCGAACACTGAAGCTTTCTTT
TRBD1	TRBV25-1	TRBJ1-5	NA	CASSEGQGSHQPQHF	TGTGCCAGCAGTGAGGGACAGGGGAGCCATCAGCCCCAGCATTTT
NA	TRBV11-3	TRBJ2-1	few	CASSPGVERAYNEQFF	TGTGCCAGCAGCCCCGGGGTCGAAAGGGCCTACAATGAGCAGTTCTTC
NA	TRBV4-2	TRBJ1-2	NA	CASSQEESGWNGYTF	TGTGCCAGCAGCCAAGAGGAATCAGGGTGGAATGGCTACACCTTC
NA	TRBV18	TRBJ2-3	NA	CASSPGVIRVTDTQYF	TGTGCCAGCTCACCAGGAGTGATCAGGGTGACAGATACGCAGTATTTT
TRBD1	TRBV5-8	TRBJ1-6	NA	CASSKDRSTYNSPLHF	TGTGCCAGCAGCAAGGACAGGTCGACCTATAATTCACCCCTCCACTTT
NA	TRBV19	TRBJ1-5	NA	CASSLGTVLDPEGPQHF	TGTGCCAGTAGCCTGGGGACGGTCCTGGATCCGGAGGGGCCCCAGCATTTT
NA	TRBV7-6	TRBJ2-5	NA	CASSLGLERQRTQYF	TGTGCCAGCAGCTTGGGGCTGGAGCGTCAGCGGACCCAGTACTTC
NA	TRBV6-4	TRBJ2-3	NA	CASSERDTDTQYF	TGTGCCAGCAGTGAACGGGACACAGATACGCAGTATTTT
TRBD2	TRBV7-2	TRBJ2-1	NA	CASKSSGRALEQFF	TGTGCCAGCAAGAGTAGCGGGAGGGCCCTTGAGCAGTTCTTC
TRBD1	TRBV30	TRBJ1-3	NA	CAWSQGASSGNTIYF	TGTGCCTGGAGTCAGGGGGCGAGCTCTGGAAACACCATATATTTT
TRBD2	TRBV28	TRBJ2-7	NA	CASSSTGLAKGEQYF	TGTGCCAGCAGTTCCACGGGACTAGCAAAAGGCGAGCAGTACTTC
TRBD2	TRBV2	TRBJ2-2	NA	CASSPSGRDTGELFF	TGTGCCAGCAGTCCGAGCGGGAGAGACACCGGGGAGCTGTTTTTT
TRBD2	TRBV5-4	TRBJ2-1	NA	CASSLGGALAGVLNEQFF	TGTGCCAGCAGCTTGGGGGGAGCCCTAGCGGGAGTGTTGAATGAGCAGTTCTTC
TRBD1	TRBV9	TRBJ2-2	once	CASSVGQGGSSTGELFF	TGTGCCAGCAGCGTAGGACAGGGGGGGTCGAGCACCGGGGAGCTGTTTTTT
TRBD1	TRBV9	TRBJ2-3	NA	CASSAEPWTGSTDTQYF	TGTGCCAGCAGCGCAGAACCTTGGACAGGGAGCACCGATACGCAGTATTTT
TRBD2	TRBV23-1	TRBJ2-1	NA	CASSQSGGLAGPSSYNEQFF	TGCGCCAGCAGTCAATCCGGCGGACTAGCGGGTCCGAGCTCCTACAATGAGCAGTTCTTC